Each of the 27 T cell receptor beta chains below was sequenced from the same sample in a study of blood T cells in healthy people across ages. Sample-barcoded 5' priming and a J-beta primer mix drove a second PCR of roughly 6 to 12 cycles. A single record per CDR3 protein comes from TCRdb applying MiXCR to the 5' RACE reads. The data contain nearly 800,000 distinct CDR3 sequences, around three fifths of them seen just once; the ten biggest clones take up roughly 25%. Sequences were obtained from blood. The receptors originated from a man aged 35 to 55 in good health.

V usage is TRBV20-1 and J usage is TRBJ2-1; D may be TRBD1 or TRBD2 (5 bases each). V was trimmed by 6 bases and J by 5 bases, leaving 17 bases between them. From germline, CDR1 is DFQATT and CDR2 SNEGSKA (reference sequence). The CDR3 runs to 14 residues. The CDR3 region is CSARGPWGNNEQFF. The CDR3 DNA sequence: TGCAGTGCCCGAGGGCCGTGGGGCAACAATGAGCAGTTCTTC.

This chain uses TRBV5-6 with TRBJ2-1; unclear D gene. Trimming stripped 0 bases from V and 0 bases from J, with 10 bases between. Germline CDR1 reads SGHDT; CDR2 reads YYEEEE. The CDR3 runs 16 residues. The CDR3 loop is CASSLAVANSYNEQFF. CDR3 coding DNA: TGTGCCAGCAGCTTGGCCGTCGCAAACTCCTACAATGAGCAGTTCTTC.

Worth noting for this clonotype: Germline and junction disagree at one end, which may indicate a read error. This rearrangement joins TRBV7-9 to TRBJ2-3; D is unclear. Germline CDR1 is SEHNR and CDR2 is FQNEAQ (reference sequence). This CDR3 region has 16 residues. Here the CDR3 reads CAGSSPKSASTDTQYF. CDR3 coding DNA: TGTGCCGGCAGCTCACCAAAGAGCGCGAGCACAGATACGCAGTATTTT.

This clonotype appeared a few times. This rearrangement joins TRBV20-1 to TRBJ1-4; D is ambiguous. Germline V gives CDR1 DFQATT, CDR2 SNEGSKA (reference sequence). The CDR3 has 15 residues. V was cut by 0 bases and J by 3 bases, with 11 bases left in between. CDR3 in amino acids: CSARDLGDPNEKLFF. For the CDR3, the DNA is TGCAGTGCTAGAGATCTCGGAGACCCTAATGAAAAACTGTTTTTT.

The chain links TRBV5-1 to TRBJ2-4; 9 bases fit TRBD1. The closer fit of TRBJ2-7 to the DNA end suggests the J call may be wrong. The CDR3 spans 16 residues. The germline gives CDR1 SGHRS, CDR2 YFSETQ. The CDR3 loop reads CASSLITGQGFYEQYF. The CDR3 nucleotides are TGCGCCAGCAGCTTGATAACTGGACAGGGGTTCTACGAGCAGTACTTC.

This clonotype was seen more than once but under ten times. The CDR3 sequence: CASSFRRGQTDTQYF. DNA of the CDR3: TGTGCCAGCAGCTTCCGCAGGGGTCAGACAGATACGCAGTATTTT. The genes are TRBV27 and TRBJ2-3; possibly TRBD1 for D (6 bases). V was pared by 6 bases and J by 3 bases, with 16 bases between. The CDR3 runs 15 residues. Per germline, CDR1 MNHEY and CDR2 SMNVEV (reference sequence).

The chain couples TRBV7-2 to TRBJ2-1; 12 nucleotides align to TRBD2. The CDR3 consists of 16 residues. Germline V gives CDR1 SGHTA, CDR2 FQGNSA. V was clipped by 1 base and J by 8 bases; unmatched bases: 6. CDR3 amino acids: CASSLVPRLAGDEQFF. Here the CDR3 DNA reads TGTGCCAGCAGCTTAGTCCCCAGACTAGCGGGAGATGAGCAGTTCTTC.

The chain combines TRBV28 with TRBJ2-7; D not resolved. This CDR3 region has 12 residues. Germline values: CDR1 MDHEN, CDR2 SYDVKM. V lost 8 bases and J 3 bases, leaving 11 bases between the germline ends. The CDR3: CASAIMSYEQYF. CDR3 bases: TGTGCCAGCGCGATTATGAGCTACGAGCAGTACTTC.

This clonotype was observed a few times. This chain connects TRBV5-6 to TRBJ1-5; TRBD1 aligns across 10 bases. The junction had 6 bases not matched to a gene; V was cut back by 4 bases and J by 8 bases. The germline V gene has CDR1 SGHDT and CDR2 YYEEEE. This CDR3 comprises 14 residues. The CDR3, as DNA: TGTGCCAGCAGCAAGACAGGGGGCTTGGAGCCCCAGCATTTT. Translating it yields CASSKTGGLEPQHF.

The rearrangement links TRBV24-1 to TRBJ2-7; TRBD2 matches at 10 bases. The DNA end favors TRBJ2-5, so the J call may be wrong. CDR3 length: 17 residues. Germline assignment: CDR1 KGHDR and CDR2 SFDVKD. The CDR3 protein is CATSDSLASGGQETQYF. The CDR3 DNA follows: TGTGCCACCAGTGATTCCCTGGCTAGCGGGGGACAAGAGACCCAGTACTTC.

This clonotype was counted only a few times. The chain employs TRBV12-3 or TRBV12-4 and TRBJ2-3, with 7 bases identical to TRBD2. Losses at the gene ends were 8 bases for V and 3 bases for J; bases not matched to a gene: 8. The CDR3 totals 14 residues. The CDR3 bases are TGTGCCAGCGGGCGGGACTACTCGACAGATACGCAGTATTTT. Residues: CASGRDYSTDTQYF.

The chain links TRBV3-1 to TRBJ2-6; D not certain. Trimming left V 2 bases short and J 3 bases short, with 8 bases between. Germline V gene lookup returns CDR1 LGHDT and CDR2 YNNKEL (reference sequence). The CDR3 totals 15 residues. The CDR3 is CASSQRSGGANVLTF. CDR3 in DNA: TGTGCCAGCAGCCAAAGGTCGGGTGGGGCCAACGTCCTGACTTTC. The complete variable domain, with remaining parts taken from reference TRBV3-1 and TRBJ2-6, reads DTAVSQTPKYLVTQMGNDKSIKCEQNLGHDTMYWYKQDSKKFLKIMFSYNNKELIINETVPNRFSPKSPDKAHLNLHINSLELGDSAVYFCASSQRSGGANVLTFGAGSRLTVL.

CDR3 protein: CASKGQNYGYTF. The CDR3 coding sequence is TGTGCCAGCAAGGGACAAAACTATGGCTACACCTTC. The chain is built from TRBV28 and TRBJ1-2; D is perhaps TRBD1 (6 bases). The length of the CDR3 is 12 residues. Trimming cost V 7 bases and J 2 bases, with 8 bases left between them. Germline V lookup: CDR1 MDHEN, CDR2 SYDVKM.

The chain joins TRBV3-1 to TRBJ2-4, with 10 positions matching TRBD1. TRBJ2-7 matches the DNA end more closely, so the J call is doubtful. Looked up from germline, CDR1 is LGHDT and CDR2 is YNNKEL (reference sequence). The CDR3 totals 16 residues. CDR3 protein: CASSPRGQGNFYEQYF. DNA of the CDR3: TGTGCCAGCAGCCCCAGGGGACAGGGGAATTTCTACGAGCAGTACTTC.

This chain joins TRBV20-1 and TRBJ2-3; the match to TRBD1 covers 8 bases. The CDR3 is made up of 15 amino acids. V trimming: 0 bases; J trimming: 5 bases; junction bases outside the gene matches: 7. The germline V gene encodes CDR1 DFQATT and CDR2 SNEGSKA (reference sequence). The CDR3 here is CSARDPQGAVDTQYF. CDR3 sequence (DNA): TGCAGTGCTAGAGATCCCCAGGGGGCTGTAGATACGCAGTATTTT.

The genes are TRBV7-2 and TRBJ2-1, with D unresolved. The V gene's germline CDR1 is SGHTA and CDR2 FQGNSA. Trimming shortened V by 1 base and J by 2 bases, and 12 bases separated the two germline ends. CDR3 size: 16 residues. DNA of the CDR3: TGTGCCAGCAGCTTAGGACGGAGCCAAACCTACAATGAGCAGTTCTTC. Its translation: CASSLGRSQTYNEQFF.

This clonotype was detected only a few times. The gene calls are TRBV29-1 and TRBJ2-7; 9 positions agree with TRBD1. This CDR3 is 15 amino acids long. The junction had 11 bases not matched to a gene; V was cut back by 6 bases and J by 2 bases. Germline V lookup: CDR1 SQVTM, CDR2 ANQGSEA. CDR3 loop: CSVPGTGTRTYEQYF. The CDR3 coding sequence is TGCAGCGTCCCTGGGACAGGGACCAGGACCTACGAGCAGTACTTC.

V gene TRBV27 combines with J gene TRBJ2-6; D is possibly TRBD1 (6 bases). V lost 6 bases to trimming and J lost 4 bases, with 13 bases between them. This CDR3 has 15 residues. Germline CDR1 and CDR2: MNHEY and SMNVEV (reference sequence). This CDR3 reads CASSTGSVGANVLTF. CDR3 DNA: TGTGCCAGCAGCACAGGGTCGGTCGGGGCCAACGTCCTGACTTTC.

With regard to this clonotype: A single base separates this from a much larger clone, so it may be a read error. Here the CDR3 reads CASSQVTSGTYEQYF. As DNA, the CDR3 is TGCGCCAGCAGCCAAGTGACTAGCGGGACGTACGAGCAGTACTTC. The genes are TRBV4-3 and TRBJ2-5; 11 nucleotides line up with TRBD2. The J call may be mistaken, given a closer DNA end match to TRBJ2-7. This CDR3 is built from 15 residues. Germline CDR1 reads LGHNA; CDR2 reads YSLEER.

This clonotype was counted only a few times. This chain uses TRBV12-3 or TRBV12-4 with TRBJ2-1, with D perhaps TRBD2 (5 bases). This CDR3 has 15 amino acids. V lost 6 bases and J lost 0, with 12 bases in between. Here the CDR3 DNA reads TGTGCCAGCAGCCTAGAGCGGTTCTCCTACAATGAGCAGTTCTTC. Encoded protein: CASSLERFSYNEQFF.

V usage is TRBV28 and J usage is TRBJ2-7; D is unresolved. The CDR3 consists of 12 residues. From germline, CDR1 is MDHEN and CDR2 SYDVKM. Deletions cut 6 bases from V and 3 bases from J, with 9 bases between. In DNA form, the CDR3 reads TGTGCCAGCAGCCCGCCCCTCTACGAGCAGTACTTC. Protein sequence: CASSPPLYEQYF. Filled out from reference TRBV28 and TRBJ2-7, the complete variable domain reads DVKVTQSSRYLVKRTGEKVFLECVQDMDHENMFWYRQDPGLGLRLIYFSYDVKMKEKGDIPEGYSVSREKKERFSLILESASTNQTSMYLCASSPPLYEQYFGPGTRLTVT.

CDR3 protein: CSARDKGSGRAGQYF. The CDR3 DNA is TGCAGTGCTAGAGATAAGGGTAGCGGGAGGGCCGGGCAGTATTTT. The chain links TRBV20-1 to TRBJ2-3; the match to TRBD2 covers 11 bases. CDR1 and CDR2 (germline): DFQATT, SNEGSKA (reference sequence). J was trimmed by 11 bases and V by 0 bases; bases with no gene match: 10. There are 15 residues in the CDR3.

The V gene is TRBV7-6, the J gene TRBJ2-7; maybe TRBD2 (6 bases). The J call may be wrong; the DNA end is better matched by TRBJ2-5. The CDR3 spans 17 residues. Germline V gives CDR1 SGHVS, CDR2 FNYEAQ. The DNA for the CDR3 is TGTGCCAGCAGCTCCCTAACCGCTAGCGTAACTAAAGAGACCCAGTACTTC. Protein sequence: CASSSLTASVTKETQYF.

The rearrangement uses TRBV20-1 and TRBJ2-1; TRBD1 aligns across 8 bases. Germline lookup yields CDR1 DFQATT and CDR2 SNEGSKA (reference sequence). CDR3 size: 13 residues. V shed 6 bases, J shed 8 bases, and the junction held 9 bases outside the gene matches. The DNA for the CDR3 is TGCAGTGCCCAAGGACAGGGAACGGATGAGCAGTTCTTC. Protein product: CSAQGQGTDEQFF.

This chain uses TRBV25-1 with TRBJ1-2; no definite D call. The CDR3 is 13 residues long. The V end lost 2 bases, the J end lost 4 bases, and 8 bases lay between the germline ends. Germline-derived CDR1 and CDR2 are MGHDK and SYGVNS. The CDR3 is CASSEQGLYGYTF. The CDR3 DNA reads TGTGCCAGCAGTGAACAAGGACTCTATGGCTACACCTTC.

The sample holds many counts of this clonotype. The CDR3, as DNA: TGTGCCAGCAGTTTCAAAACCGATGAGCAGTTCTTC. Its protein is CASSFKTDEQFF. V is TRBV25-1 and J is TRBJ2-1; D not resolved. Germline lookup yields CDR1 MGHDK and CDR2 SYGVNS. Trimming stripped 5 bases from V and 8 bases from J, with 10 bases between. The CDR3 runs to 12 residues.

There are a few counts of this clonotype. The chain combines TRBV4-1 with TRBJ2-3, with 14 bases that match TRBD2. The CDR3 runs to 19 residues. J lost 4 bases, V lost 3 bases, and 12 bases had no gene match. Germline V lookup: CDR1 MGHRA, CDR2 YSYEKL. CDR3 residues: CASSHWGTSGSPHADTQYF. DNA of the CDR3: TGCGCCAGCAGCCATTGGGGGACTAGCGGGAGTCCTCACGCAGATACGCAGTATTTT.